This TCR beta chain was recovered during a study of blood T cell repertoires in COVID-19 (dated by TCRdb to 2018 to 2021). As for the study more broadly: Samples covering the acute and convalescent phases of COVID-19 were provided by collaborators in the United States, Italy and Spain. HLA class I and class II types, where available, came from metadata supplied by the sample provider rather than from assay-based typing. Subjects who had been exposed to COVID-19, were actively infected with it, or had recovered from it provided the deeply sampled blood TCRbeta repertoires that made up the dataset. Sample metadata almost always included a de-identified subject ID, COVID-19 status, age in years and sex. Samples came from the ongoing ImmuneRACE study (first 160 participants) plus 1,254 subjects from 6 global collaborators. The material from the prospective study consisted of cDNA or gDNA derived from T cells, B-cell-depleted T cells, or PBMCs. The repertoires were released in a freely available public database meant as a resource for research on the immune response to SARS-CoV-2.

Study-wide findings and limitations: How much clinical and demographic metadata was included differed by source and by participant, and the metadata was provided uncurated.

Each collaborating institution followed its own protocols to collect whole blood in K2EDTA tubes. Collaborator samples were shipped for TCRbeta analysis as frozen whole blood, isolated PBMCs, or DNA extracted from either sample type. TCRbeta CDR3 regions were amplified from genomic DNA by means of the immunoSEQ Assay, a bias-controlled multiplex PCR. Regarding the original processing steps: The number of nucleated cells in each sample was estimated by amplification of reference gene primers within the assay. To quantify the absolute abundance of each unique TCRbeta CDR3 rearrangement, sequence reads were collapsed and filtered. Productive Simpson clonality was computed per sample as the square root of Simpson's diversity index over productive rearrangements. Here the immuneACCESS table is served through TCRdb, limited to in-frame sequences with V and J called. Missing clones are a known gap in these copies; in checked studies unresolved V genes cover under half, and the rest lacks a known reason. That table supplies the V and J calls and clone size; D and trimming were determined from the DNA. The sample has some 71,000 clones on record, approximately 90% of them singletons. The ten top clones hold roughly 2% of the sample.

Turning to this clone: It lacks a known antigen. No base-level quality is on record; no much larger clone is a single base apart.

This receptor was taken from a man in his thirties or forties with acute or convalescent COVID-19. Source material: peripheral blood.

The DNA sequence is given as TGTGCCAGCTCAACCGGGACAGATAACTATGGCTACACCTTC. This yields the protein CASSTGTDNYGYTF. The sequence links TRBV18 to TRBJ1-2; TRBD1 matches 7 bases in the middle. The CDR3 measures 14 amino acids from cysteine to phenylalanine. Just the 42-base CDR3 DNA is kept, in frame starting at base 1. V has 5 bases trimmed and J has 1 base trimmed; junction bases matching no gene number 4. Based on the germline V gene, the CDR1 and CDR2 sequences are KGHSH and LQKENI.